This T cell receptor (beta chain) was identified during a study of T cells in Graves' hyperthyroidism and ophthalmopathy. Study-wide results and caveats: In the analysis, a 13 V-J model separated ophthalmopathy from stable hyperthyroidism.

Amplification of TCR beta CDR3 regions was performed using RNA transcripts as template. The TCR CDR3 was amplified in a first-round RT-PCR using the HTBI primer set. TCRdb called the multiplex PCR reads again in MiXCR, with one record for every CDR3 protein. Of 200,000 to 300,000 distinct CDR3 sequences listed, over 15% were seen once; the top ten hold around 28%. This clonotype came up many times. No antigen is known for it. The CDR3 runs 14 residues. The V end lost 0 bases, the J end lost 0 bases, and 4 bases lay between the germline ends. Germline-derived CDR1 and CDR2 are LGHNA and YNFKEQ. PBMCs were collected from a roughly 10 ml volume of fresh peripheral blood.

This receptor was identified in a woman aged 18-29 years with Graves' ophthalmopathy. Sequencing was done on a sample of blood. The chain combines TRBV4-2 with TRBJ2-3; no firm D call. CDR3 nucleotides: TGTGCCAGCAGCCAAGATCGCAGCACAGATACGCAGTATTTT. Protein sequence: CASSQDRSTDTQYF.